These 19 T cell receptor beta chains came from one sample sequenced in a study of blood T cells in healthy people across ages. With a J-beta primer mix and a sample-barcoded 5' primer, a second PCR ran about 7 to 11 cycles. TCRdb used MiXCR to reprocess the 5' RACE reads, holding one entry per CDR3 protein. The sample holds 1.6 million or so distinct CDR3 sequences, about 32% seen once. Sequencing was done on a sample of blood. Every receptor here comes from a woman in her twenties or thirties in good health.

As regards this clonotype: The junction departs from germline at one end; a sequencing error may be responsible. V and J are TRBV7-8 and TRBJ2-7; the D gene could be TRBD1 or TRBD2 (6 bases each). The CDR3 totals 14 residues. Germline V lookup: CDR1 SGHVS, CDR2 FQNEAQ. The CDR3 is CASGLGGPSYEQYF. The CDR3 nucleotides are TGTGCCAGCGGCTTAGGGGGGCCTTCCTACGAGCAGTACTTC.

The CDR3 is CASSLPGPRIREQFF. The CDR3 nucleotides are TGTGCCAGCAGTCTACCGGGACCAAGAATTCGAGAGCAGTTCTTC. The rearrangement links TRBV12-3 or TRBV12-4 to TRBJ2-1; either TRBD1 or TRBD2 may fit D (5 bases each). The CDR3 is 15 residues long. V was pared by 5 bases and J by 10 bases, with 21 bases between.

This clonotype appeared a few times. The J gene is TRBJ2-7, the V gene TRBV15, with 7 positions matching TRBD1. Per the germline V gene, CDR1 is LNHNV and CDR2 is YYDKDF (reference sequence). J was trimmed by 3 bases and V by 1 base; bases with no gene match: 6. The CDR3 contains 15 residues. CDR3: CATSRGTGDIYEQYF. The CDR3 DNA is TGTGCCACCAGCAGAGGCACAGGGGACATCTACGAGCAGTACTTC.

This clonotype was seen only a few times. The chain links TRBV12-3 or TRBV12-4 to TRBJ2-1; no reliable D call. Trimming removed 3 bases from V and 5 bases from J, with 8 bases in between. The CDR3 totals 13 residues. CDR3 DNA: TGTGCCAGCAGTTTTTCTGAAAACAATGAGCAGTTCTTC. Its protein is CASSFSENNEQFF.

This clonotype was seen repeatedly, ten times or more. The gene calls are TRBV3-1 and TRBJ2-3; D is ambiguous. Trimming took 3 bases from V and 4 from J, leaving 5 bases between them. CDR1 is LGHDT, CDR2 YNNKEL, per germline (reference sequence). The CDR3 is made up of 12 amino acids. The CDR3 is CASSHRADTQYF. The CDR3 DNA reads TGTGCCAGCAGCCATCGGGCAGATACGCAGTATTTT.

The rearrangement uses TRBV5-1 and TRBJ2-1, with TRBD2 matching over 14 bases. Germline CDR1 SGHRS, CDR2 YFSETQ. With 4 bases clipped from V and 1 base from J, the junction kept 13 bases outside the gene matches. This CDR3 is 20 amino acids long. The CDR3 bases are TGCGCCAGCAGCATCTCGGGACTAGCGGGAGATCGCGGATCCTACAATGAGCAGTTCTTC. Protein sequence: CASSISGLAGDRGSYNEQFF.

This clonotype was seen only a few times. This chain uses TRBV7-2 with TRBJ1-1; unclear D gene. The CDR3 covers 13 residues. Trimming cost V 5 bases and J 1 base, with 8 bases left between them. Per the germline V gene, CDR1 is SGHTA and CDR2 is FQGNSA. The CDR3 nucleotides are TGTGCCAGCAGCCGCCGAAGGAACACTGAAGCTTTCTTT. This codes for CASSRRRNTEAFF.

The chain has TRBV5-6 and TRBJ2-5; 14 nucleotides match TRBD2. J gave up 4 bases and V 0 bases, and 11 bases lay outside the gene matches. Germline CDR1 reads SGHDT; CDR2 reads YYEEEE. CDR3 length: 19 residues. The CDR3 region has the DNA TGTGCCAGCAGCTTGGGACTAGCGGGGGGGCCCAGCTCCCGAGAGACCCAGTACTTC. This codes for CASSLGLAGGPSSRETQYF. The full variable domain, in which reference TRBV5-6 and TRBJ2-5 provide the parts outside the CDR3, is DAGVTQSPTHLIKTRGQQVTLRCSPKSGHDTVSWYQQALGQGPQFIFQYYEEEERQRGNFPDRFSGHQFPNYSSELNVNALLLGDSALYLCASSLGLAGGPSSRETQYFGPGTRLLVL.

This clonotype turned up a few times. The rearrangement uses TRBV20-1 and TRBJ2-3; 7 positions agree with TRBD2. CDR3 length: 12 amino acids. V dropped 7 bases and J dropped 3; count of bases not matched to a gene: 4. CDR1 and CDR2 (germline): DFQATT, SNEGSKA (reference sequence). For the CDR3, the DNA is TGCAGTGGTGAGCGGGGTACAGATACGCAGTATTTT. This codes for CSGERGTDTQYF.

This clonotype appeared a few times. This chain joins TRBV5-6 and TRBJ2-5, with D possibly being TRBD2 (5 bases). The J call is uncertain, as TRBJ2-7 better fits the DNA end. This CDR3 is built from 14 residues. The germline CDR1 and CDR2 sequences are SGHDT and YYEEEE. The CDR3 DNA reads TGTGCCAGCAGCCCCGGATTTCGGGGCTACGAGCAGTACTTC. It specifies CASSPGFRGYEQYF.

The chain joins TRBV27 to TRBJ2-1; 8 bases line up with TRBD2. Per the germline V gene, CDR1 is MNHEY and CDR2 is SMNVEV (reference sequence). The CDR3 runs 16 residues. The V segment lost 3 bases and the J segment 1 base; nucleotides outside the gene matches: 5. The CDR3 loop reads CASSFVGRASYNEQFF. CDR3 bases: TGTGCCAGCAGTTTTGTCGGGAGGGCGTCCTACAATGAGCAGTTCTTC.

The chain has TRBV7-9 and TRBJ1-4; maybe TRBD1 (5 bases). Germline V lookup: CDR1 SEHNR, CDR2 FQNEAQ (reference sequence). V lost 5 bases, J lost 8 bases, and 21 bases lay in between. The CDR3 consists of 16 residues. This CDR3 reads CASSPRIGGVDEKLFF. The CDR3 region has the DNA TGTGCCAGCAGCCCTAGAATTGGGGGAGTAGACGAAAAACTGTTTTTT. The full variable domain, with the rest looked up from reference TRBV7-9 and TRBJ1-4, is DTGVSQNPRHKITKRGQNVTFRCDPISEHNRLYWYRQTLGQGPEFLTYFQNEAQLEKSRLLSDRFSAERPKGSFSTLEIQRTEQGDSAMYLCASSPRIGGVDEKLFFGSGTQLSVL.

The chain couples TRBV12-3 or TRBV12-4 to TRBJ2-1; a weak D match, TRBD1 (6 bases). Deletions cut 6 bases from V and 9 bases from J, with 9 bases between. The CDR3 is 11 residues long. The CDR3 sequence: CASRLQGEQFF. The CDR3 DNA is TGTGCCAGCAGGCTACAGGGTGAGCAGTTCTTC.

The chain links TRBV10-3 to TRBJ1-4, with no clear D. V lost 10 bases to trimming and J lost 4 bases, with 13 bases between them. The CDR3 is made up of 13 amino acids. CDR1 is ENHRY, CDR2 SYGVKD, per germline. The CDR3 nucleotides are TGTGCCACCAGGCCCCCGGATAATGAAAAACTGTTTTTT. Its translation is CATRPPDNEKLFF.

This chain connects TRBV28 to TRBJ2-5, with 9 bases matching TRBD1. V dropped 5 bases and J dropped 5; count of bases not matched to a gene: 9. The CDR3 contains 15 residues. Germline CDR1 reads MDHEN; CDR2 reads SYDVKM. CDR3 region: CASSGTGGPRETQYF. As DNA, the CDR3 is TGTGCCAGCAGTGGCACAGGGGGCCCCCGGGAGACCCAGTACTTC.

The V gene is TRBV29-1, the J gene TRBJ1-6; D gene unclear. Trimming cost V 1 base and J 11 bases, with 12 bases left between them. The CDR3 has 13 amino acids. In germline, CDR1 is SQVTM, CDR2 ANQGSEA. CDR3: CSVEVGGKPPLHF. The DNA of the CDR3 is TGCAGCGTTGAAGTCGGAGGGAAGCCACCCCTCCACTTT. Using reference TRBV29-1 and TRBJ1-6 for the parts outside the CDR3, the full variable domain is SAVISQKPSRDICQRGTSLTIQCQVDSQVTMMFWYRQQPGQSLTLIATANQGSEATYESGFVIDKFPISRPNLTFSTLTVSNMSPEDSSIYLCSVEVGGKPPLHFGNGTRLTVT.

In its sample, this clonotype was seen once. The chain links TRBV30 to TRBJ2-5, with D unclear. The CDR3 runs to 12 residues. Germline loops: CDR1 GTSNPN, CDR2 SVGIG (reference sequence). With 3 bases removed from V and 3 bases from J, the gap between germline ends came to 8 bases. The CDR3 coding sequence is TGTGCCTGGAGAGCCCGTAAAGAGACCCAGTACTTC. This translates into CAWRARKETQYF. The full variable domain, rest sourced from reference TRBV30 and TRBJ2-5, is SQTIHQWPATLVQPVGSPLSLECTVEGTSNPNLYWYRQAAGRGLQLLFYSVGIGQISSEVPQNLSASRPQDRQFILSSKKLLLSDSGFYLCAWRARKETQYFGPGTRLLVL.

On this clonotype: This could be a read error, since a much larger clone is one nucleotide away. In this CDR3 the conserved last residue, phenylalanine or tryptophan, is missing, so a read error is likely. The genes are TRBV4-1 and TRBJ2-7; D might be TRBD2 (5 bases). The germline gives CDR1 MGHRA, CDR2 YSYEKL. The CDR3 is 15 residues long. V gave up 0 bases and J gave up 0 bases, with 9 bases separating them. The CDR3 reads CASSQDPGSSYEQYL. The CDR3 nucleotides read TGCGCCAGCAGCCAAGATCCGGGGAGCTCCTACGAGCAGTACTTA.

This chain links TRBV7-6 with TRBJ1-4, with D unclear. Germline-derived CDR1 and CDR2 are SGHVS and FNYEAQ. The CDR3 totals 11 residues. The V gene lost 8 bases and the J gene lost 6 bases, with 7 bases spanning the gap. The CDR3 loop reads CASGSDEKLFF. The CDR3 bases are TGTGCCAGCGGCAGTGATGAAAAACTGTTTTTT.